Listed below are T cell receptor beta chains from one sample, sequenced in a study of T-cell memory formation after mild COVID-19. TCRdb used MiXCR to reprocess the 5' RACE reads, holding one entry per CDR3 protein. The sample yields fewer than 700,000 distinct CDR3 sequences, more than 15% seen once. Sequenced sample: PBMCs or a T cell subset sorted from them (not recorded which). The receptor source for this set is an adult woman who had mild COVID-19 (a few samples of this study predate the infection). Cell type and time point are not known. CDR3s include the opening cysteine and the closing phenylalanine or tryptophan. Fields, in order: D gene, clone size, V gene, J gene, CDR3 DNA, CDR3 protein. A D gene is named only where the DNA matches it firmly. The size field is filled for only some rows; it gives once, few, many or a size class.

>TRBD1|NA|TRBV12-3/TRBV12-4|TRBJ1-5
TGTGCCAGCAGTTTTCGCAGACAGGGGGGTTGGATCCAGCCCCAGCATTTT
CASSFRRQGGWIQPQHF
>TRBD1|many|TRBV7-9|TRBJ1-5
TGTGCCAGCAGCCCAGGGGGAGGCAATCAGCCCCAGCATTTT
CASSPGGGNQPQHF
>TRBD1|once|TRBV5-1|TRBJ2-5
TGCGCCAGCAGCTTCTTGACGCTGGGACAGGGGGCGGCCCAAGAGACCCAGTACTTC
CASSFLTLGQGAAQETQYF
>TRBD1|few|TRBV4-2|TRBJ2-4
TGTGCCAGCAGCTCCCCCGACAGGGTCGGGGAAAACATTCAGTACTTC
CASSSPDRVGENIQYF
>TRBD2|NA|TRBV20-1|TRBJ2-1
TGCAGTGCTATCTCGCCGACTAGCGGGAGTATTGAGCAGTTCTTC
CSAISPTSGSIEQFF
>NA|NA|TRBV13|TRBJ1-1
TGTGCCAGCAGCACCATGACGGCGAACACTGAAGCTTTCTTT
CASSTMTANTEAFF
>TRBD1|NA|TRBV24-1|TRBJ2-2
TGTGCCACCAGTGACCCCGGGACAGGGGCGTCCGGGGAGCTGTTTTTT
CATSDPGTGASGELFF
>NA|NA|TRBV24-1|TRBJ2-5
TGTGCCACCAGTGATTTTGGGGGGGCGCCCCAAGAGACCCAGTACTTC
CATSDFGGAPQETQYF
>TRBD2|NA|TRBV6-5|TRBJ2-5
TGTGCCAGCAGTTACGGGTTAAGCGGGGGCAGAGAGACCCAGTACTTC
CASSYGLSGGRETQYF
>NA|few|TRBV23-1|TRBJ2-6
TGCTCCCGGTGTATCAAGACCTCTCTGGGGGCCAACGTCCTGACTTTC
CSRCIKTSLGANVLTF
>TRBD2|NA|TRBV5-1|TRBJ2-5
TGCGCCAGCATAGCGGGGACTAGCGGGGGCCAAGAGACCCAGTACTTC
CASIAGTSGGQETQYF
>TRBD1|NA|TRBV4-1|TRBJ1-1
TGCGCCAGCAGCCAAGAACAGGGGAAGTACACTGAAGCTTTCTTT
CASSQEQGKYTEAFF
>TRBD1|NA|TRBV15|TRBJ2-7
TGTGCCACCAGCAGTCGACAGGGGCCCTACGAGCAGTACTTC
CATSSRQGPYEQYF
>NA|NA|TRBV7-7|TRBJ1-6
TGTGCTAGCAGCCAAACCCCCTTTGGTTCACCCCTCCACTTT
CASSQTPFGSPLHF
>TRBD1|few|TRBV5-1|TRBJ1-1
TGCGCCAGCAGCTCAACAGGGGTCAGAGAAGCTTTCTTT
CASSSTGVREAFF
>NA|NA|TRBV6-6|TRBJ1-3
TGTGCCAGCAGTTACCGGGAGTCCGGAAACACCATATATTTT
CASSYRESGNTIYF
>NA|NA|TRBV20-1|TRBJ2-4
TGCAGTGCTAGAGGAGGAAGGAGGAAAAACATTCAGTACTTC
CSARGGRRKNIQYF
>NA|NA|TRBV12-3/TRBV12-4|TRBJ2-7
TGTGCCAGCAGTAGGACGGAGGTGAGGTTCCGTTTGGAATACGAGCAGTACTTC
CASSRTEVRFRLEYEQYF
>NA|NA|TRBV20-1|TRBJ2-1
TGCAGTGCTCGCCGGGGCGCGGATGAGCAGTTCTTC
CSARRGADEQFF
>NA|NA|TRBV7-6|TRBJ2-7
TGTGCCAGCAGCTTAAATCGGGGGCACGAGCAGTACTTC
CASSLNRGHEQYF
>TRBD1|few|TRBV27|TRBJ2-5
TGTGCCAGCGGTTGGACAGGGGGTTCCTTAATTCAAGAGACCCAGTACTTC
CASGWTGGSLIQETQYF
>NA|few|TRBV29-1|TRBJ2-1
TGCAGCGTTGAACCCGTGGGGCCCGAGTTCTTC
CSVEPVGPEFF
>NA|NA|TRBV20-1|TRBJ2-1
TGCAGTGTTTTAAGGAATGAGCAGTTCTTC
CSVLRNEQFF
>NA|NA|TRBV5-5|TRBJ1-2
TGTGCCAGCAGCTTGAATTTGGAAGTCCATGGCTACACCTTC
CASSLNLEVHGYTF
>TRBD1|NA|TRBV29-1|TRBJ1-2
TGCAGCTCCAAGACAGGGGACTATGGCTACACCTTC
CSSKTGDYGYTF
>TRBD1|NA|TRBV7-2|TRBJ2-7
TGTGCCAGCAGCTCGGGACAGGGGTACCTGTGGTCCTACGAGCAGTACTTC
CASSSGQGYLWSYEQYF
>NA|NA|TRBV7-9|TRBJ2-7
TGTGCCAGCAGCCCCCTGATGACCTACGAGCAGTACTTC
CASSPLMTYEQYF
>TRBD1|once|TRBV6-5|TRBJ1-3
TGTGCCTCCACAGGGGTTGAAAACACCATATATTTT
CASTGVENTIYF
>TRBD1|few|TRBV5-1|TRBJ2-5
TGCGCCAGCAGCTTCACAGGGGTACTCCAAGAGACCCAGTACTTC
CASSFTGVLQETQYF
>TRBD1|many|TRBV12-3/TRBV12-4|TRBJ2-1
TGTGCCAGCAGCCCCGTGCAGGGGGTGGACTACAATGAGCAGTTCTTC
CASSPVQGVDYNEQFF
>TRBD2|NA|TRBV5-1|TRBJ2-3
TGCGCCAGCAGCTACGGGACTAGTAAAGCAGATACGCAGTATTTT
CASSYGTSKADTQYF
>TRBD2|many|TRBV7-3|TRBJ2-3
TGTGCCAGCAGCCTTAGCGGGAGCACAGATACGCAGTATTTT
CASSLSGSTDTQYF
>NA|few|TRBV2|TRBJ2-1
TGTGCCAGCAGTGAAGGACTAGTCTCCTACAATGAGCAGTTCTTC
CASSEGLVSYNEQFF